The TCR beta chain described here comes from a study of cytotoxic CD8 clonotypes in ibrutinib-treated CLL (dated by TCRdb to the early 2020s). As for the study more broadly: In this cohort, approximately 15 patients were treatment-naive and fewer than 13 were relapsed/refractory, while roughly 18 had unmutated IGHV. Responses were partial in some 24 patients and complete in 2; after median roughly 69 months follow-up, some 15 stayed in remission and approximately twelve progressed. Response samples were obtained after a median of around 11 months of treatment, with a range of roughly 6 to 40 months. An average of about 250,000 productive templates and approximately 90,000 productive rearrangements was obtained per sample. Of the 90 or so participants in the trial, approximately 26 had longitudinal samples available. Cryopreserved peripheral blood mononuclear cells were obtained before treatment, at response, and at either sustained remission or disease progression. Patients were still on ibrutinib when every remission and progressive disease sample was collected. General conclusions and limits of the study: Baseline clonality was found to be higher than that of age-matched healthy donors and was strongly correlated with circulating CD8+ T-cell counts. Sampling times were not matched between sustained-remission and progressing patients, and lymph node repertoires were not studied. Public clonotypes were rare and either shrank or stayed stable during treatment, and the rise in clonality at ibrutinib response reflected expansion of private clonotypes. Clonality rose at ibrutinib response, remained stable during sustained remission, and dropped back toward baseline at progression.

About 2 micrograms of genomic DNA were extracted from cryopreserved PBMCs for TCR beta library preparation. Longitudinal blood samples from CLL patients on ibrutinib monotherapy underwent high-throughput TCR beta sequencing. The patients were enrolled in a single-center, open-label phase 2 trial of ibrutinib monotherapy. Inclusive of the bounding cysteine and phenylalanine, the CDR3 is 15 residues long. Only the CDR3 DNA is retained, 45 bases long and in frame from the first base. The germline V gene supplies CDR1 SGHVS and CDR2 FQNEAQ. V loses 8 bases at its end and J loses 5 bases; junction bases beyond the gene matches: 13. A MiSeq instrument was used for deep resolution sequencing, which targeted depths ranging from 1 in 1 million up to 1 in 200,000 T cells, with coverage averaging 10x for each clonotype. The immunoSEQ hsTCRB Kit was used to generate TCR beta libraries. The study's processing was this. Data were analyzed with ImmunoSEQ Data Assistant and ImmunoSEQ Analyzer, with V, D and J genes assigned per IMGT definitions. Clonality, which ranges from 0 to 1, was calculated as one minus the normalized Shannon entropy of productive rearrangement frequencies. Only overrepresented clonotypes making up at least 0.05% of the repertoire of each patient were included in the public clonotype analysis. Approximately 12 repertoires from age-matched healthy donors, obtained from immuneACCESS, served as clonality controls. The clones in this table, taken by TCRdb from immuneACCESS, are in-frame only. Not every clone is retained; where verified, under half of the shortfall comes from an unresolved V gene, and the cause of the rest is unknown. Clonal size and the V and J genes are those of that table, whereas D and trimming came from the DNA. This sample has about 140,000 clones in its table, and 80% of those were observed once. 6.5% to 8% of the sample rests with the top ten.

In regard to this clone: Its antigen target is currently unknown. Per-base qualities were not stored, and no clone one base away is much larger.

This specimen was PBMCs, taken after 36 months of ibrutinib treatment. The TCR sequence derives from a human donor with chronic lymphocytic leukemia. Rearrangement joined TRBV7-8 to TRBJ2-5, with 8 central nucleotides matching TRBD2. The nucleotide sequence is given as TGTGCCAGCCTCCACGTCGGGGGGGGGCTTGAGACCCAGTACTTC. The translation is CASLHVGGGLETQYF.